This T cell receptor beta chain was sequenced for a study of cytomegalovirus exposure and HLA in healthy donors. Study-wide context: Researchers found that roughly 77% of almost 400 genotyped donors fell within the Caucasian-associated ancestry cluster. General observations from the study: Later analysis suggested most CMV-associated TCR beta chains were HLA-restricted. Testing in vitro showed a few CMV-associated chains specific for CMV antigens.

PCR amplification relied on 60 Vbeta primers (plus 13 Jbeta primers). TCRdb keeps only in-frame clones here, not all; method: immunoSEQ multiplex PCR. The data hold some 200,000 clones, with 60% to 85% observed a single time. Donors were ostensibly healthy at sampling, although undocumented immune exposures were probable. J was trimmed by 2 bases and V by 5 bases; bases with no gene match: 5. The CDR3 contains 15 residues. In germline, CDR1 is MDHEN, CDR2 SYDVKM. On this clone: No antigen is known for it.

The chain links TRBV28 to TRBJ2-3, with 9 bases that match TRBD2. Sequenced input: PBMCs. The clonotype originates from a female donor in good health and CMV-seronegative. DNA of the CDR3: TGTGCCAGCAGTCCCCGACTAGCGGACACAGATACGCAGTATTTT. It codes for CASSPRLADTDTQYF.